This TCR beta chain came from a study of cytomegalovirus exposure and HLA in healthy donors. Study-wide points: Many donors shared some public TCRs, even though most TCR sequences were rare. Cytomegalovirus-associated TCR beta chains were listed, numbering over 150. Presence/absence analyses assumed roughly uniform sequencing depth across donors, which may not hold. The authors reported that TCR beta sequences could predict HLA-A and HLA-B alleles. These predictions were accurate for most subjects in the first cohort.

The V gene's germline CDR1 is MNHEY and CDR2 SVGAGI. The CDR3 loop spans 14 amino acids. V lost 4 bases and J 2 bases, leaving 12 bases between the germline ends. The PCR ran on 60 Vbeta and 13 Jbeta primers. Only in-frame clones appear in the TCRdb table, and some are missing; sequencing was by immunoSEQ multiplex PCR. The data hold about 200,000 clones, with 82% observed a single time. As for this clone: Its specificity is not known.

V gene TRBV6-5 combines with J gene TRBJ2-7; D not resolved. Sequencing input: PBMCs. The sequence came from a woman aged 40-49 years in good health and CMV-seronegative. CDR3 DNA sequence: TGTGCCAGCAGTTCCCGACTGGCTGCCTACGAGCAGTACTTC. As protein: CASSSRLAAYEQYF.